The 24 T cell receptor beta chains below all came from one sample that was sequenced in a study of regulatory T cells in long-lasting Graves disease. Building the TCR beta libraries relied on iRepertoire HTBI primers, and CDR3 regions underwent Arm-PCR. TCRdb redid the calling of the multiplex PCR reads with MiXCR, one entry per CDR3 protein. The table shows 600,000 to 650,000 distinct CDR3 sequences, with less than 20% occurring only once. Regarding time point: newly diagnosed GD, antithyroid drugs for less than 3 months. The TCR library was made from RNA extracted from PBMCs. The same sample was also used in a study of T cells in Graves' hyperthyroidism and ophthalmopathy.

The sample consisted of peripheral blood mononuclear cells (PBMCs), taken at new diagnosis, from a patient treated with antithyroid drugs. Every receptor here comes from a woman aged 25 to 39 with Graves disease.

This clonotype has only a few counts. The CDR3 coding sequence is TGCGCCAGCACTTCTAGTCGGACAGCACAGAGCAATCAGCCCCAGCATTTT. It yields the protein CASTSSRTAQSNQPQHF. The chain is built from TRBV10-1 and TRBJ1-5, with TRBD1 as a possible D gene (6 bases). V lost 7 bases, J lost 1 base, and 20 bases lay in between. There are 17 residues in the CDR3. Germline CDR1 reads WNHNN; CDR2 reads SYGVQD (reference sequence).

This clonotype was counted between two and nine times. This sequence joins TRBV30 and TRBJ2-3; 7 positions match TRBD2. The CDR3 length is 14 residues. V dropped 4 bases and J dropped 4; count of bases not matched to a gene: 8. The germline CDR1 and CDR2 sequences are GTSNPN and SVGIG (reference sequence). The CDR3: CAWKNRGRADTQYF. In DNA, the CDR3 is TGTGCCTGGAAAAACCGGGGGAGGGCAGATACGCAGTATTTT.

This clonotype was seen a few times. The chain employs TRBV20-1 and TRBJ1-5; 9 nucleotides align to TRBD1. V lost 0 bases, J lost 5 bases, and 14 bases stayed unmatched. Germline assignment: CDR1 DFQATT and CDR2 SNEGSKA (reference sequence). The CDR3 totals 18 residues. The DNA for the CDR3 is TGCAGTGCTAGAGATCCGACCCGGGGGACAGGGTTTTATCAGCCCCAGCATTTT. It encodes CSARDPTRGTGFYQPQHF.

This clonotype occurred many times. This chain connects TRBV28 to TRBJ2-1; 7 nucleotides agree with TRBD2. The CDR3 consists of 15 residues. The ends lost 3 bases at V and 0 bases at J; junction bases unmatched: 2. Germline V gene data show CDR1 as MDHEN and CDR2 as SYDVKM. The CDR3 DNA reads TGTGCCAGCAGTTTGGGGAGGGCCTCCTACAATGAGCAGTTCTTC. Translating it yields CASSLGRASYNEQFF.

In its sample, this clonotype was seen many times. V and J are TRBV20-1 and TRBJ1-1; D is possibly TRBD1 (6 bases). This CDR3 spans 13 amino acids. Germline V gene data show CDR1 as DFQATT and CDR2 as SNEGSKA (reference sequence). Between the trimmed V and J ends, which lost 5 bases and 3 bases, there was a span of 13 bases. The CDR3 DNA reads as TGCAGTGCTGGGTCGGGGGGCGACACTGAAGCTTTCTTT. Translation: CSAGSGGDTEAFF.

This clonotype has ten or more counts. DNA for the CDR3: TGTGCCAGCAGTTTGGAAGGGGGGGGGATCGGTAATGAAAAACTGTTTTTT. Residues: CASSLEGGGIGNEKLFF. The V call is TRBV2, the J call TRBJ1-4; a weak D match, TRBD1 (6 bases). The V end was cut by 5 bases, the J end by 4 bases, with 20 bases between. This CDR3 has 17 residues. Germline V gives CDR1 SNHLY, CDR2 FYNNEI.

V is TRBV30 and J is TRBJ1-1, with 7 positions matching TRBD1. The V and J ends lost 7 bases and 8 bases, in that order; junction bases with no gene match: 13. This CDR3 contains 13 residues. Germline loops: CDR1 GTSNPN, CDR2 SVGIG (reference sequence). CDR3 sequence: CALTWTGDLEAFF. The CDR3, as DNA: TGTGCCTTAACCTGGACAGGTGACCTCGAAGCTTTCTTT.

The CDR3 nucleotides read TGTGCCAGAAGCCAGCGACTAGCGGGAGACTTCAGGGAGCAGTTCTTC. This sequence encodes CARSQRLAGDFREQFF. The chain has TRBV7-9 and TRBJ2-1, with 12 positions matching TRBD2. Germline CDR1 SEHNR, CDR2 FQNEAQ (reference sequence). The trim removed 9 bases at V and 10 bases at J, leaving 16 bases unmatched. This CDR3 is 16 amino acids long.

CDR3: CASSLSRAGPGELFF. In DNA, the CDR3 is TGTGCCAGCAGCCTAAGTAGAGCGGGGCCCGGGGAGCTGTTTTTT. V usage is TRBV7-3 and J usage is TRBJ2-2, with 7 bases identical to TRBD2. V dropped 5 bases and J dropped 6; count of bases not matched to a gene: 9. CDR1 and CDR2 from the germline V gene are SGHTA and FQGTGA. This CDR3 contains 15 residues.

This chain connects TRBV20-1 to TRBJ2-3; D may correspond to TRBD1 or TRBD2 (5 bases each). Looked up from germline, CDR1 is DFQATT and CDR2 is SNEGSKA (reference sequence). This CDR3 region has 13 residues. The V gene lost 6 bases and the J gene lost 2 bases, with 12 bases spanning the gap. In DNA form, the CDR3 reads TGCAGTGCCCGGGACCCCTACACAGATACGCAGTATTTT. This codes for CSARDPYTDTQYF.

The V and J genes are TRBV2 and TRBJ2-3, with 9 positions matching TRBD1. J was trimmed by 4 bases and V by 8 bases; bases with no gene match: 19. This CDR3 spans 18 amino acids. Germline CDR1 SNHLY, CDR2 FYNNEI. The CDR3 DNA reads TGTGCCAGCTCACCACCGGATGATTGGACAGGGGTGTCAGATACGCAGTATTTT. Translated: CASSPPDDWTGVSDTQYF.

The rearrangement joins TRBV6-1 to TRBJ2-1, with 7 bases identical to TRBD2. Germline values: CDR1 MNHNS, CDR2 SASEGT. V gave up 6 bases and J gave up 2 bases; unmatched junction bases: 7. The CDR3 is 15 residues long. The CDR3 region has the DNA TGTGCCAGCAGCCTCGAAAGCGGGACCTACAATGAGCAGTTCTTC. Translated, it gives CASSLESGTYNEQFF.

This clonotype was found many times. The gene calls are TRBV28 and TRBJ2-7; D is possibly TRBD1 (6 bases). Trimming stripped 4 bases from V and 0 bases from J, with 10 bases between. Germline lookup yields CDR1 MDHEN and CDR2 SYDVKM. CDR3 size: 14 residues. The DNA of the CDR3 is TGTGCCAGCAGTTCGTGGGACAACTCCTACGAGCAGTACTTC. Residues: CASSSWDNSYEQYF. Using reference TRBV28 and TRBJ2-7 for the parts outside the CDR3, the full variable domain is DVKVTQSSRYLVKRTGEKVFLECVQDMDHENMFWYRQDPGLGLRLIYFSYDVKMKEKGDIPEGYSVSREKKERFSLILESASTNQTSMYLCASSSWDNSYEQYFGPGTRLTVT.

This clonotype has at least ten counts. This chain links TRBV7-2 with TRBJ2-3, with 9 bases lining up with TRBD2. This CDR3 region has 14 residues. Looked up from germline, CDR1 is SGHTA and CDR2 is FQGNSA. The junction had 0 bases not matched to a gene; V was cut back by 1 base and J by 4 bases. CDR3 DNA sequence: TGTGCCAGCAGCTTAGTAGCGGGAGCAGATACGCAGTATTTT. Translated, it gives CASSLVAGADTQYF.

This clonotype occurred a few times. For the CDR3, the DNA is TGTGCCAGCAGCTTCGCCCCGCCCGGGGAGCTGTTTTTT. This encodes CASSFAPPGELFF. The V call is TRBV7-2, the J call TRBJ2-2; D is undetermined. With 3 bases removed from V and 6 bases from J, the gap between germline ends came to 8 bases. The CDR3 contains 13 residues. Germline CDR1 reads SGHTA; CDR2 reads FQGNSA.

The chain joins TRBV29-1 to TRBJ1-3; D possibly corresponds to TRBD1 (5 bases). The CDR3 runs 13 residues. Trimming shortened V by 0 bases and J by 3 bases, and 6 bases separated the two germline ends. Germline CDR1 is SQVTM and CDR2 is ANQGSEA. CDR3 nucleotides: TGCAGCGTTGAAGAAGGGGTTGGAAACACCATATATTTT. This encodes CSVEEGVGNTIYF.

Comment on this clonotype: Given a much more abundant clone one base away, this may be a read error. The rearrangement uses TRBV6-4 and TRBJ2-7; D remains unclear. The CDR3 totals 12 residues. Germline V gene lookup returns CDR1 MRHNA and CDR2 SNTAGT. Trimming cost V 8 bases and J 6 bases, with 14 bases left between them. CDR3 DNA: TGTGCCAGCGGGCCCCAGATGAGCGAGCAGTACTTC. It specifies CASGPQMSEQYF.

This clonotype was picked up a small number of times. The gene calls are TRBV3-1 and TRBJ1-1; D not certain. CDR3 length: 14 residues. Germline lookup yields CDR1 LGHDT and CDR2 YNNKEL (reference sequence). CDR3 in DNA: TGTGCTACCAACCCTGGGCCTTCGAACACTGAAGCTTTCTTT. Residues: CATNPGPSNTEAFF.

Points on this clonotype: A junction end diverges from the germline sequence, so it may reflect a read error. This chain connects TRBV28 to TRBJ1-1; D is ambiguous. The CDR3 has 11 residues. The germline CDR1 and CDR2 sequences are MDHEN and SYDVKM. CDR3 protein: CASSPGTEALF. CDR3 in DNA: TGTGCCAGCTCACCTGGCACTGAAGCTCTCTTT. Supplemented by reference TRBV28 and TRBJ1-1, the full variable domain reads DVKVTQSSRYLVKRTGEKVFLECVQDMDHENMFWYRQDPGLGLRLIYFSYDVKMKEKGDIPEGYSVSREKKERFSLILESASTNQTSMYLCASSPGTEALFGQGTRLTVV.

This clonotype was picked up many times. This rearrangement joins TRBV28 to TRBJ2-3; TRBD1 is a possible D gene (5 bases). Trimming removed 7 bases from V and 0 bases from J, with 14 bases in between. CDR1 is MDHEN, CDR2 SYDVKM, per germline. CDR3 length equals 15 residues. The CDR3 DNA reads TGTGCCAGCATTCAGGGCGGCCTGAGCACAGATACGCAGTATTTT. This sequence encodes CASIQGGLSTDTQYF.

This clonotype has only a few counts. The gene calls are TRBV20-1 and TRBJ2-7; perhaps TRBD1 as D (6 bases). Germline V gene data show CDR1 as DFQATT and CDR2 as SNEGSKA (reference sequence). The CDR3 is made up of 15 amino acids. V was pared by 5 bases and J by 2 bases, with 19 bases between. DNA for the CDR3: TGCAGTGCTTCGGGTGGGACAATAATTACCTACGAGCAGTACTTC. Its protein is CSASGGTIITYEQYF.

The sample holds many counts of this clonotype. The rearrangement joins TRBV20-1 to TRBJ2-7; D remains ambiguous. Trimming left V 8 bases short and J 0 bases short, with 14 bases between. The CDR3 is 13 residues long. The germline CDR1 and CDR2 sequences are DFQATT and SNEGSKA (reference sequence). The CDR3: CSQSRTDSYEQYF. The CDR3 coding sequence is TGCAGTCAGAGCCGGACCGACTCCTACGAGCAGTACTTC.

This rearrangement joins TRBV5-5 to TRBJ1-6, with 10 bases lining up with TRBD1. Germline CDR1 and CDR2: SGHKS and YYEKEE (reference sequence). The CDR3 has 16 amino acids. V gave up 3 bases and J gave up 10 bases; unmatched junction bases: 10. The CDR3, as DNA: TGTGCCAGCAGCTCGCTGACAGGGGGCTCGAGCTCACCCCTCCACTTT. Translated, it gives CASSSLTGGSSSPLHF. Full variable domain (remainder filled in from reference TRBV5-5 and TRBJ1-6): DAGVTQSPTHLIKTRGQQVTLRCSPISGHKSVSWYQQVLGQGPQFIFQYYEKEERGRGNFPDRFSARQFPNYSSELNVNALLLGDSALYLCASSSLTGGSSSPLHFGNGTRLTVT.

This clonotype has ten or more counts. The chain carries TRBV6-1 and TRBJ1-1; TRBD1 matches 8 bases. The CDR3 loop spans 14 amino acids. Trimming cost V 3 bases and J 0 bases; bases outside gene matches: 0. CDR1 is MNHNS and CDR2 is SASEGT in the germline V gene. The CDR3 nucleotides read TGTGCCAGCAGTGAGACAGGGGTGAACACTGAAGCTTTCTTT. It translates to CASSETGVNTEAFF.